The 25 T cell receptor beta chains below were found in one sample sequenced in a study of blood T cell repertoires in COVID-19. The assay was immunoSEQ multiplex PCR, and TCRdb's table has in-frame clones only and misses some. Seen here are about 200,000 clones, 92% observed once, and the top ten hold about 1.3%. Material for sequencing was peripheral blood. The source of these receptors is a man aged 25-45 years with acute or convalescent COVID-19.

V usage is TRBV5-4 and J usage is TRBJ2-1, with D possibly called TRBD1 or TRBD2 (6 bases each). V dropped 4 bases and J dropped 0 bases, with 11 bases sitting between them. Germline V gene lookup returns CDR1 SGHNT and CDR2 YYREEE (reference sequence). The length of the CDR3 is 15 residues. The CDR3: CASSVGGSSYNEQFF. The CDR3 nucleotides are TGTGCCAGCAGCGTGGGGGGCAGCTCCTACAATGAGCAGTTCTTC.

This clone was seen once. The V call is TRBV6-4, the J call TRBJ1-1; 7 bases fit TRBD1. The V and J ends lost 6 bases and 3 bases, in that order; junction bases with no gene match: 7. CDR3 length: 14 amino acids. Germline V lookup: CDR1 MRHNA, CDR2 SNTAGT. The CDR3 loop reads CASSRGFWDTEAFF. The CDR3 DNA reads as TGTGCCAGCAGCAGGGGGTTTTGGGACACTGAAGCTTTCTTT.

In its sample, this clone was seen a few times. This chain connects TRBV10-1 to TRBJ1-5; 10 nucleotides align to TRBD1. The CDR3 runs 17 residues. Germline V gene sequence: CDR1 WNHNN, CDR2 SYGVQD (reference sequence). The J segment lost 1 base and the V segment lost 2 bases, leaving 5 bases of the junction unmatched. CDR3: CASSEEGQGLSNQPQHF. The CDR3 DNA reads TGCGCCAGCAGTGAGGAGGGACAGGGGCTAAGCAATCAGCCCCAGCATTTT.

This sequence joins TRBV4-2 and TRBJ2-1, with a weak D call TRBD1 (6 bases). CDR1 is LGHNA, CDR2 YNFKEQ, per germline. The V end lost 3 bases, the J end lost 9 bases, and 15 bases lay between the germline ends. The CDR3 is made up of 14 amino acids. Written as DNA, the CDR3 is TGTGCCAGCAGCCAGAGCCCACAGGGTGCTGAGCAGTTCTTC. As protein: CASSQSPQGAEQFF.

V is TRBV7-2 and J is TRBJ1-2; no clear D. V was cut by 4 bases and J by 6 bases, with 12 bases left in between. The germline CDR1 and CDR2 sequences are SGHTA and FQGNSA. The CDR3 totals 13 residues. The CDR3 sequence: CASSSPGVDGYTF. The CDR3 nucleotides read TGTGCCAGCAGCTCCCCGGGAGTTGATGGCTACACCTTC. Full variable domain (missing parts from reference TRBV7-2 and TRBJ1-2): GAGVSQSPSNKVTEKGKDVELRCDPISGHTALYWYRQSLGQGLEFLIYFQGNSAPDKSGLPSDRFSAERTGGSVSTLTIQRTQQEDSAVYLCASSSPGVDGYTFGSGTRLTVV.

A note on this clone: The sample carries other DNA sequences with the same CDR3. The chain joins TRBV5-1 to TRBJ2-7, with 7 bases matching TRBD1. V gave up 4 bases and J gave up 4 bases; unmatched junction bases: 5. There are 13 residues in the CDR3. Germline V gives CDR1 SGHRS, CDR2 YFSETQ. The CDR3 loop reads CASSSRGPYEQYF. CDR3 DNA: TGCGCCAGCAGCAGTAGGGGGCCTTACGAGCAGTACTTC.

This chain links TRBV2 with TRBJ1-5; the match to TRBD1 covers 7 bases. Per germline, CDR1 SNHLY and CDR2 FYNNEI. The length of the CDR3 is 15 residues. J gave up 7 bases and V 3 bases, and 9 bases lay outside the gene matches. This CDR3 is CASSDYQGEGQPQHF. In nucleotides, the CDR3 is TGTGCCAGCAGTGACTATCAGGGGGAAGGACAGCCCCAGCATTTT.

This chain connects TRBV18 to TRBJ2-7, with D uncertain. Trimming shortened V by 2 bases and J by 5 bases, and 10 bases separated the two germline ends. Germline values: CDR1 KGHSH, CDR2 LQKENI. The CDR3 is made up of 13 amino acids. CDR3 nucleotides: TGTGCCAGCTCACCAAATTCCGTAGACGAGCAGTACTTC. This codes for CASSPNSVDEQYF.

The chain is built from TRBV6-1 and TRBJ1-1; possible D gene TRBD1, 6 bases. The length of the CDR3 is 14 residues. V lost 2 bases and J lost 1, with 8 bases in between. Germline lookup yields CDR1 MNHNS and CDR2 SASEGT. CDR3 amino acids: CASSETGSNTEAFF. Written as DNA, the CDR3 is TGTGCCAGCAGTGAAACAGGGTCGAACACTGAAGCTTTCTTT.

The chain joins TRBV5-1 to TRBJ2-5, with 8 bases identical to TRBD1. After removal of 6 bases from V and 5 bases from J, the junction contained 12 bases not matched to a gene. The CDR3 has 15 amino acids. CDR1 and CDR2 from the germline V gene are SGHRS and YFSETQ. In DNA, the CDR3 is TGCGCCAGCACTACCGCGCAGGGGGCCTGGGAGACCCAGTACTTC. It yields the protein CASTTAQGAWETQYF. The full variable domain, its missing parts supplied by reference TRBV5-1 and TRBJ2-5, is KAGVTQTPRYLIKTRGQQVTLSCSPISGHRSVSWYQQTPGQGLQFLFEYFSETQRNKGNFPGRFSGRQFSNSRSEMNVSTLELGDSALYLCASTTAQGAWETQYFGPGTRLLVL.

This clone has only a few counts. Other DNA sequences in this sample translate to the same CDR3. The chain couples TRBV19 to TRBJ1-1; D gene ambiguous. V was clipped by 3 bases and J by 4 bases, with 6 bases between them. Germline CDR1 and CDR2: LNHDA and SQIVND (reference sequence). The CDR3 runs to 12 residues. This chain's CDR3 is CASSIGITEAFF. In nucleotides, the CDR3 is TGTGCCAGTAGTATCGGGATCACTGAAGCTTTCTTT. Combining the CDR3 with reference TRBV19 and TRBJ1-1 gives the whole variable domain DGGITQSPKYLFRKEGQNVTLSCEQNLNHDAMYWYRQDPGQGLRLIYYSQIVNDFQKGDIAEGYSVSREKKESFPLTVTSAQKNPTAFYLCASSIGITEAFFGQGTRLTVV.

The rearrangement links TRBV3-1 (or the pseudogene TRBV3-2) to TRBJ2-2; D call uncertain. Per the germline V gene, CDR1 is LGHDT and CDR2 is YNNKEL (reference sequence). The V gene lost 0 bases and the J gene lost 2 bases, with 7 bases spanning the gap. The CDR3 is made up of 15 amino acids. The CDR3 spells CASSQDRLNTGELFF. The CDR3 DNA reads TGTGCCAGCAGCCAAGACAGGCTTAACACCGGGGAGCTGTTTTTT.

The chain couples TRBV18 to TRBJ2-1; D possibly corresponds to TRBD1 (5 bases). Deletions cut 3 bases from V and 7 bases from J, with 16 bases between. The CDR3 is made up of 15 amino acids. Looked up from germline, CDR1 is KGHSH and CDR2 is LQKENI. The CDR3 spells CASSPVQGSTNEQFF. DNA for the CDR3: TGTGCCAGCTCACCGGTCCAGGGCTCGACGAATGAGCAGTTCTTC.

This chain joins TRBV5-1 and TRBJ1-2; TRBD1 aligns across 7 bases. J lost 8 bases, V lost 3 bases, and 7 bases had no gene match. Germline V CDR1 and CDR2: SGHRS, YFSETQ. The CDR3 contains 13 residues. CDR3 sequence: CASSYTGERGYTF. CDR3 DNA: TGCGCCAGCAGCTATACAGGGGAGAGGGGCTACACCTTC.

The V call is TRBV27, the J call TRBJ1-1; maybe TRBD1 (5 bases). CDR1 is MNHEY and CDR2 is SMNVEV in the germline V gene (reference sequence). There are 15 residues in the CDR3. Trimming left V 5 bases short and J 0 bases short, with 13 bases between. CDR3 amino acids: CASSTGTSMNTEAFF. CDR3 nucleotide sequence: TGTGCCAGCAGTACCGGGACTTCCATGAACACTGAAGCTTTCTTT.

This sequence joins TRBV5-5 and TRBJ2-7; TRBD1 is a possible D gene (6 bases). V dropped 4 bases and J dropped 6 bases, with 17 bases sitting between them. CDR3 length: 14 amino acids. CDR1 and CDR2 (germline): SGHKS, YYEKEE (reference sequence). CDR3 in DNA: TGTGCCAGCAGCCTCGAAGGGGGTGGGGGCGAGCAGTACTTC. Protein sequence: CASSLEGGGGEQYF.

The gene calls are TRBV3-1 (or the pseudogene TRBV3-2) and TRBJ2-1; weak D call: TRBD1 (5 bases). There are 16 residues in the CDR3. V lost 0 bases and J 2 bases, leaving 11 bases between the germline ends. Per germline, CDR1 LGHDT and CDR2 YNNKEL (reference sequence). The chain's CDR3 is CASSQEWPGTYNEQFF. CDR3 sequence (DNA): TGTGCCAGCAGCCAAGAGTGGCCAGGGACCTACAATGAGCAGTTCTTC.

This sequence joins TRBV28 and TRBJ1-1; the D is unclear. V was clipped by 0 bases and J by 10 bases, with 12 bases between them. Germline CDR1 reads MDHEN; CDR2 reads SYDVKM. There are 13 residues in the CDR3. The CDR3 loop reads CASSLWVPPGAFF. The CDR3 nucleotides are TGTGCCAGCAGTTTATGGGTCCCGCCAGGAGCTTTCTTT. The full variable domain, its missing parts supplied by reference TRBV28 and TRBJ1-1, is DVKVTQSSRYLVKRTGEKVFLECVQDMDHENMFWYRQDPGLGLRLIYFSYDVKMKEKGDIPEGYSVSREKKERFSLILESASTNQTSMYLCASSLWVPPGAFFGQGTRLTVV.

The chain recombines TRBV10-1 with TRBJ2-5, with D tentatively TRBD1 (6 bases). The germline CDR1 and CDR2 sequences are WNHNN and SYGVQD (reference sequence). The CDR3 runs 13 residues. Deletions cut 5 bases from V and 1 base from J, with 8 bases between. For the CDR3, the DNA is TGCGCCAGCAGTCGGGACACCCAAGAGACCCAGTACTTC. It codes for CASSRDTQETQYF.

The gene calls are TRBV10-3 and TRBJ2-3, with 8 bases that match TRBD1. V dropped 10 bases and J dropped 4; count of bases not matched to a gene: 16. The CDR3 runs 16 residues. Germline loops: CDR1 ENHRY, CDR2 SYGVKD. CDR3 loop: CATSSSGGLRADTQYF. The CDR3 nucleotides read TGTGCCACGTCCTCGTCAGGGGGCCTAAGGGCAGATACGCAGTATTTT.

The genes are TRBV6-5 and TRBJ2-2; tentative D call: TRBD2 (5 bases). Germline assignment: CDR1 MNHEY and CDR2 SVGAGI. V lost 7 bases and J lost 1, with 7 bases in between. The CDR3 runs 13 residues. The CDR3 bases are TGTGCCAGCACCCGGGGGAACACCGGGGAGCTGTTTTTT. Its protein is CASTRGNTGELFF.

V gene TRBV15 combines with J gene TRBJ1-4; unclear D gene. The germline V and J ends were trimmed by 5 bases and 6 bases, with 10 bases remaining between them. From germline, CDR1 is LNHNV and CDR2 YYDKDF (reference sequence). The CDR3 runs to 13 residues. The CDR3 loop reads CATSVRAYEKLFF. Here the CDR3 DNA reads TGTGCCACCAGCGTGAGGGCGTATGAAAAACTGTTTTTT.

In DNA, the CDR3 is TGCGCCAGCAGCTATTCGACAGGGGGACTTGAAAAACTGTTTTTT. This gives the protein CASSYSTGGLEKLFF. V gene TRBV5-1 combines with J gene TRBJ1-4; TRBD1 aligns across 9 bases. The CDR3 has 15 residues. Germline CDR1 and CDR2: SGHRS and YFSETQ. Trimming at V came to 3 bases and at J to 7 bases, leaving 7 bases not matched to a gene.

The V call is TRBV9, the J call TRBJ1-1; 7 bases map to TRBD1. The V gene's germline CDR1 is SGDLS and CDR2 YYNGEE. The CDR3 loop spans 14 amino acids. Trimming at V came to 0 bases and at J to 5 bases, leaving 4 bases not matched to a gene. The CDR3 bases are TGTGCCAGCAGCGTAGAGGACAGGAGGACTGAAGCTTTCTTT. Amino acid sequence: CASSVEDRRTEAFF.

The CDR3 here is CASSLAGGALSYEQYF. The CDR3, as DNA: TGCGCCAGCAGCTTGGCTGGGGGGGCCTTGTCCTACGAGCAGTACTTC. The chain couples TRBV5-1 to TRBJ2-7, with D perhaps matching TRBD2 (7 bases). Deletions cut 0 bases from V and 1 base from J, with 14 bases between. The CDR3 totals 16 residues. CDR1 SGHRS and CDR2 YFSETQ come from the germline V gene.